Each of the 30 T cell receptor beta chains below was sequenced from the same sample in a study of T cell clones after liver transplantation. Clones were read by immunoSEQ multiplex PCR, and TCRdb kept only the in-frame ones, dropping some. The table has about 78,000 clones, about four fifths seen once. This sample comprised CD4+ T cells from blood, obtained before liver transplant. These receptors all come from a human donor who received a liver transplant.

The chain couples TRBV7-6 to TRBJ1-1; 9 bases are shared with TRBD1. The CDR3 extends over 15 amino acids. In germline, CDR1 is SGHVS, CDR2 FNYEAQ. V gave up 5 bases and J gave up 6 bases; unmatched junction bases: 10. CDR3 sequence: CASSPVTGGVAEAFF. DNA of the CDR3: TGTGCCAGCAGCCCGGTGACAGGGGGAGTCGCTGAAGCTTTCTTT.

The chain has TRBV5-6 and TRBJ2-7, with D hard to call. The CDR3 contains 15 residues. In germline, CDR1 is SGHDT, CDR2 YYEEEE. The V end lost 0 bases, the J end lost 0 bases, and 10 bases lay between the germline ends. This CDR3 is CASSLGPVGSYEQYF. CDR3 coding DNA: TGTGCCAGCAGCTTGGGGCCAGTGGGCTCCTACGAGCAGTACTTC.

The rearrangement uses TRBV27 and TRBJ2-1; 15 nucleotides match TRBD2. CDR3 length equals 19 residues. Germline values: CDR1 MNHEY, CDR2 SMNVEV (reference sequence). After removal of 5 bases from V and 10 bases from J, the junction contained 18 bases not matched to a gene. Here the CDR3 reads CASSPRTSGRVSRMNEQFF. The CDR3 bases are TGTGCCAGCAGTCCCCGGACTAGCGGGAGGGTTTCCCGAATGAACGAGCAGTTCTTC.

This clone was picked up one time. This chain connects TRBV5-8 to TRBJ2-1; D not resolved. CDR3 length: 13 residues. Germline values: CDR1 SGHTS, CDR2 YDEGEE. V was clipped by 4 bases and J by 7 bases, with 12 bases between them. The CDR3 loop reads CASSVDVRNEQFF. In DNA, the CDR3 is TGTGCCAGCAGCGTAGACGTAAGGAATGAGCAGTTCTTC.

V is TRBV6-1 and J is TRBJ2-4; 8 bases fit TRBD1. Germline trimming cut 0 bases from V and 4 bases from J; bases unmatched to any gene: 5. This CDR3 comprises 16 residues. CDR1 MNHNS and CDR2 SASEGT come from the germline V gene. The CDR3 is CASSEAGRGLKNIQYF. CDR3 DNA sequence: TGTGCCAGCAGTGAAGCGGGCAGGGGGCTGAAAAACATTCAGTACTTC.

The CDR3 coding sequence is TGCGCCAGCAGCTTGCGAGCGGGAGCGGCCGAGACCCAGTACTTC. The encoded protein is CASSLRAGAAETQYF. The chain links TRBV5-1 to TRBJ2-5; 8 bases are a match to TRBD2. Germline V CDR1 and CDR2: SGHRS, YFSETQ. This CDR3 region has 15 residues. V was pared by 1 base and J by 5 bases, with 7 bases of the junction left unmatched.

The CDR3 loop reads CASSTRTRTDNEQFF. The CDR3 DNA reads TGTGCCAGCAGTACCCGGACACGGACGGACAATGAGCAGTTCTTC. J is TRBJ2-1 and V is TRBV6-1, with D perhaps matching TRBD1 (5 bases). V was clipped by 5 bases and J by 5 bases, with 16 bases between them. This CDR3 region has 15 residues. In germline, CDR1 is MNHNS, CDR2 SASEGT.

The chain has TRBV5-6 and TRBJ1-1; weak D call: TRBD1 (5 bases). Trimming shortened V by 4 bases and J by 6 bases, and 16 bases separated the two germline ends. CDR3 length: 14 residues. Germline V gene sequence: CDR1 SGHDT, CDR2 YYEEEE. CDR3 sequence (DNA): TGTGCCAGCAGCCCTAGCTGGGTGGGGGCTGAAGCTTTCTTT. Its protein product is CASSPSWVGAEAFF.

The chain recombines TRBV6-1 with TRBJ1-5; 11 nucleotides align to TRBD1. This CDR3 is built from 15 residues. Unmatched junction bases numbered 3, after V lost 5 bases and J lost 3 bases. Germline V CDR1 and CDR2: MNHNS, SASEGT. CDR3 DNA: TGTGCCAGCAGTTGGGACAGGGGGATCAATCAGCCCCAGCATTTT. Protein: CASSWDRGINQPQHF.

With regard to this clone: Mismatch with germline at one junction end may stem from a read error. As DNA, the CDR3 is TGTGCTAGCAGCTTCAACAGGGGAGAGACCCAGTACTTC. Translation gives CASSFNRGETQYF. The gene calls are TRBV7-7 and TRBJ2-5; 7 bases line up with TRBD1. The CDR3 loop spans 13 amino acids. The germline V gene encodes CDR1 SSHAT and CDR2 FNYEAQ (reference sequence).

This CDR3 is CASSLYLAGIQETQYF. The CDR3 coding sequence is TGTGCCAGCAGTTTATACCTAGCGGGGATCCAAGAGACCCAGTACTTC. This chain joins TRBV28 and TRBJ2-5; 9 bases map to TRBD2. V lost 1 base to trimming and J lost 1 base; unmatched junction nucleotides: 4. There are 16 residues in the CDR3. Germline CDR1 and CDR2: MDHEN and SYDVKM.

The rearrangement links TRBV15 to TRBJ1-4; D is ambiguous. Germline V gives CDR1 LNHNV, CDR2 YYDKDF (reference sequence). V was cut by 0 bases and J by 7 bases, with 15 bases left in between. The CDR3 loop spans 16 amino acids. CDR3 sequence reads: CATSRDGSGSREKLFF. In DNA form, the CDR3 reads TGTGCCACCAGCAGAGATGGATCCGGGAGTCGTGAAAAACTGTTTTTT.

The gene calls are TRBV10-2 and TRBJ2-1; 7 positions agree with TRBD2. The germline CDR1 and CDR2 sequences are WSHSY and SAAADI. CDR3 length: 15 residues. V shed 4 bases and J 2 bases; nucleotides not matched to a gene: 5. CDR3 sequence (DNA): TGCGCCAGCAGTGGGGGGAGGGCCACCTACAATGAGCAGTTCTTC. Its translation: CASSGGRATYNEQFF.

This chain links TRBV5-4 with TRBJ2-1; the match to TRBD2 covers 14 bases. This CDR3 is built from 15 residues. The ends lost 4 bases at V and 6 bases at J; junction bases unmatched: 3. Germline lookup yields CDR1 SGHNT and CDR2 YYREEE (reference sequence). The CDR3 here is CASSHGTSGGNEQFF. CDR3 DNA: TGTGCCAGCAGCCATGGGACTAGCGGGGGCAATGAGCAGTTCTTC.

The gene calls are TRBV7-6 and TRBJ2-3, with unresolved D. The CDR3 has 13 residues. V shed 0 bases and J shed 6 bases, with 7 bases lying between them. Germline lookup yields CDR1 SGHVS and CDR2 FNYEAQ. The CDR3 spells CASSLADRDTQYF. The CDR3 coding sequence is TGTGCCAGCAGCTTAGCAGACCGGGATACGCAGTATTTT.

The chain recombines TRBV7-3 with TRBJ2-1; D not resolved. CDR1 is SGHTA, CDR2 FQGTGA, per germline. With 2 bases removed from V and 7 bases from J, the gap between germline ends came to 9 bases. The CDR3 runs 13 residues. CDR3 region: CASSLQPANEQFF. CDR3 DNA sequence: TGTGCCAGCAGCTTACAGCCGGCAAATGAGCAGTTCTTC. Full variable domain (remainder filled in from reference TRBV7-3 and TRBJ2-1): GAGVSQTPSNKVTEKGKYVELRCDPISGHTALYWYRQSLGQGPEFLIYFQGTGAADDSGLPNDRFFAVRPEGSVSTLKIQRTERGDSAVYLCASSLQPANEQFFGPGTRLTVL.

The chain combines TRBV5-1 with TRBJ2-2, with 8 bases fitting TRBD2. Germline values: CDR1 SGHRS, CDR2 YFSETQ. V shed 7 bases, J shed 3 bases, and the junction held 8 bases outside the gene matches. The CDR3 runs 15 residues. This chain's CDR3 is CASRGGSGYTGELFF. The CDR3, as DNA: TGCGCCAGCCGGGGGGGTAGCGGATACACCGGGGAGCTGTTTTTT.

The chain is built from TRBV4-1 and TRBJ2-1; TRBD2 agrees at 9 bases. Germline V gene data show CDR1 as MGHRA and CDR2 as YSYEKL. This CDR3 spans 17 amino acids. Unmatched junction bases numbered 10, after V lost 0 bases and J lost 7 bases. The CDR3 region is CASSQEFSGGRDNEQFF. The CDR3 DNA reads as TGCGCCAGCAGCCAAGAGTTTTCGGGCGGGAGGGATAATGAGCAGTTCTTC.

V usage is TRBV7-2 and J usage is TRBJ2-7, with D possibly being TRBD1 (6 bases). The CDR3 extends over 14 amino acids. Trimming removed 7 bases from V and 2 bases from J, with 15 bases in between. Germline CDR1 is SGHTA and CDR2 is FQGNSA. In DNA form, the CDR3 reads TGTGCCAGCACTCCCAAGGGGGAAGCCTACGAGCAGTACTTC. Amino acids: CASTPKGEAYEQYF.

The chain joins TRBV4-3 to TRBJ2-1; 10 nucleotides agree with TRBD2. After removal of 0 bases from V and 0 bases from J, the junction contained 14 bases not matched to a gene. This CDR3 comprises 21 residues. Looked up from germline, CDR1 is LGHNA and CDR2 is YSLEER. The CDR3 DNA reads TGCGCCAGCAGCCAAGAGTTCTCAGGTAGCGGGAGGTTAAGCTCCTACAATGAGCAGTTCTTC. Amino acid sequence: CASSQEFSGSGRLSSYNEQFF.

The rearrangement uses TRBV5-4 and TRBJ2-7; the D is unclear. With 2 bases removed from V and 6 bases from J, the gap between germline ends came to 15 bases. CDR1 and CDR2 (germline): SGHNT, YYREEE (reference sequence). The CDR3 has 14 residues. The CDR3 DNA follows: TGTGCCAGCAGCTTTCCCACCGTACAGAGCGAGCAGTACTTC. Translating it yields CASSFPTVQSEQYF.

The J gene is TRBJ1-1, the V gene TRBV11-2; D gene uncertain. CDR1 SGHAT and CDR2 FQNNGV come from the germline V gene. V lost 5 bases, J lost 2 bases, and 12 bases lay in between. This CDR3 has 14 amino acids. The CDR3 DNA reads as TGTGCCAGCAGCACCCGACAATTTAACACTGAAGCTTTCTTT. This encodes CASSTRQFNTEAFF.

V gene TRBV28 combines with J gene TRBJ1-1, with TRBD1 identical over 7 bases. From germline, CDR1 is MDHEN and CDR2 SYDVKM. V lost 5 bases to trimming and J lost 3 bases; unmatched junction nucleotides: 6. The CDR3 is 14 amino acids. The CDR3 sequence: CASSPGQSHTEAFF. CDR3 sequence (DNA): TGTGCCAGCAGTCCGGGACAGAGTCACACTGAAGCTTTCTTT.

V and J are TRBV7-9 and TRBJ2-1; 10 bases are a match to TRBD2. CDR3 length: 15 amino acids. J was trimmed by 5 bases and V by 10 bases; bases with no gene match: 11. Germline CDR1 reads SEHNR; CDR2 reads FQNEAQ (reference sequence). For the CDR3, the DNA is TGTGCCACCACTCTTAGCGGGAGGTTCGACAATGAGCAGTTCTTC. Translating gives CATTLSGRFDNEQFF. Complete variable domain (other parts from reference TRBV7-9 and TRBJ2-1): DTGVSQNPRHKITKRGQNVTFRCDPISEHNRLYWYRQTLGQGPEFLTYFQNEAQLEKSRLLSDRFSAERPKGSFSTLEIQRTEQGDSAMYLCATTLSGRFDNEQFFGPGTRLTVL.

This sequence joins TRBV11-2 and TRBJ2-2; D is undetermined. CDR1 is SGHAT, CDR2 FQNNGV, per germline. The CDR3 runs to 16 residues. V was cut by 3 bases and J by 1 base, with 12 bases left in between. The CDR3 is CASSLSGWGNTGELFF. In DNA form, the CDR3 reads TGTGCCAGCAGCTTGTCAGGATGGGGGAACACCGGGGAGCTGTTTTTT.

The chain couples TRBV7-3 to TRBJ2-4; TRBD2 might be the D (6 bases). This CDR3 region has 14 residues. Trimming removed 5 bases from V and 0 bases from J, with 8 bases in between. Germline values: CDR1 SGHTA, CDR2 FQGTGA. The CDR3 is CASSPGLAKNIQYF. In DNA, the CDR3 is TGTGCCAGCAGCCCGGGACTAGCCAAAAACATTCAGTACTTC. Looking up the rest from reference TRBV7-3 and TRBJ2-4 gives the full variable domain: GAGVSQTPSNKVTEKGKYVELRCDPISGHTALYWYRQSLGQGPEFLIYFQGTGAADDSGLPNDRFFAVRPEGSVSTLKIQRTERGDSAVYLCASSPGLAKNIQYFGAGTRLSVL.

This clone showed up just a few times. The J gene is TRBJ2-3, the V gene TRBV19; 7 positions agree with TRBD1. This CDR3 is 12 amino acids long. Trimming at V came to 5 bases and at J to 11 bases, leaving 7 bases not matched to a gene. Germline lookup yields CDR1 LNHDA and CDR2 SQIVND (reference sequence). The DNA of the CDR3 is TGTGCCAGTAGTGTAACAGGGGAGTTGCAGTATTTT. Translated, it gives CASSVTGELQYF.

Only a few counts were recorded for this clone. CDR3 in DNA: TGTGCCAGCAGCCAGAGCAGGACTAGCGGCGTCGAGCAGTTCTTC. It specifies CASSQSRTSGVEQFF. The chain carries TRBV4-2 and TRBJ2-1, with 10 positions matching TRBD2. CDR3 length: 15 amino acids. The germline gives CDR1 LGHNA, CDR2 YNFKEQ. With V trimmed by 3 bases and J by 10 bases, 9 bases remained unmatched.

CDR3 residues: CASSSGQGVQETQYF. Here the CDR3 DNA reads TGTGCCAGCAGCTCGGGACAGGGAGTACAAGAGACCCAGTACTTC. V and J are TRBV5-4 and TRBJ2-5; 9 nucleotides align to TRBD1. The CDR3 is 15 amino acids. V shed 3 bases and J 2 bases; nucleotides not matched to a gene: 5. The germline V gene encodes CDR1 SGHNT and CDR2 YYREEE (reference sequence). The full variable domain, in which reference TRBV5-4 and TRBJ2-5 provide the parts outside the CDR3, is ETGVTQSPTHLIKTRGQQVTLRCSSQSGHNTVSWYQQALGQGPQFIFQYYREEENGRGNFPPRFSGLQFPNYSSELNVNALELDDSALYLCASSSGQGVQETQYFGPGTRLLVL.

The chain combines TRBV11-2 with TRBJ2-3; 11 bases are shared with TRBD1. The CDR3 length is 16 residues. J was trimmed by 1 base and V by 4 bases; bases with no gene match: 4. Germline assignment: CDR1 SGHAT and CDR2 FQNNGV. The CDR3 loop is CASSWTGGRRTDTQYF. The CDR3, as DNA: TGTGCCAGCAGCTGGACAGGGGGCAGGCGCACAGATACGCAGTATTTT.